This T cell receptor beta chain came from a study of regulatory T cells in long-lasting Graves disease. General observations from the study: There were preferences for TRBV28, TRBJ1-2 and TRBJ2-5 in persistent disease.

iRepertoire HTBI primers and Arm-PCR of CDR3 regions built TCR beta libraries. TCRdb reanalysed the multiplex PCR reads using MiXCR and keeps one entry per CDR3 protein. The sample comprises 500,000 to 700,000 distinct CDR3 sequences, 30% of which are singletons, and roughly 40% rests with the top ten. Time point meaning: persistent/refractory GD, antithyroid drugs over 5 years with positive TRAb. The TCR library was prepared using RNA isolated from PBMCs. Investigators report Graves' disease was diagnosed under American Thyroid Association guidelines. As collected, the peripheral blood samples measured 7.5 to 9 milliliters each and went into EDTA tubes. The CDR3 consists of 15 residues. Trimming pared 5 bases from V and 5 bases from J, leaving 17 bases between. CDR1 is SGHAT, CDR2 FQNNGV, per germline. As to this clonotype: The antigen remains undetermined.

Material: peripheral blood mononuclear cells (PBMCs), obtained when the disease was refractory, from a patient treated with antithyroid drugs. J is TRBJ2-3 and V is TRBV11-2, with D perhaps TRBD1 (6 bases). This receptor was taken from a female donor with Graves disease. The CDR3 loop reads CASSITRGHRDTQYF. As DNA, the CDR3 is TGTGCCAGCAGCATAACCCGGGGACACAGAGATACGCAGTATTTT.